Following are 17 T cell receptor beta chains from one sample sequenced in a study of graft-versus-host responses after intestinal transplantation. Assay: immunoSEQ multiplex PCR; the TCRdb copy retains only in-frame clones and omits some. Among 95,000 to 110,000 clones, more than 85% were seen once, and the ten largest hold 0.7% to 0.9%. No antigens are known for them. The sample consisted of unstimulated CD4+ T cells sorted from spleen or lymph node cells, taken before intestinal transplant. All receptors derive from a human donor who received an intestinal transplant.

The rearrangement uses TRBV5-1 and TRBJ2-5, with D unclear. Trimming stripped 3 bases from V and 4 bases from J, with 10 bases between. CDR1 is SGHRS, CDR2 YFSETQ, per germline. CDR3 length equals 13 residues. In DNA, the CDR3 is TGCGCCAGCAGCTACAGTGAACTAGAGACCCAGTACTTC. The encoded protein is CASSYSELETQYF.

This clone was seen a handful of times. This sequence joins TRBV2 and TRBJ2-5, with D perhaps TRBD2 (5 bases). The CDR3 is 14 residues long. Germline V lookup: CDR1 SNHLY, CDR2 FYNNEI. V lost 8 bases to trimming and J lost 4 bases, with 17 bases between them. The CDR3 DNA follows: TGTGCCAGCCTCCTAACGGGGAGTGGAGAGACCCAGTACTTC. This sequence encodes CASLLTGSGETQYF.

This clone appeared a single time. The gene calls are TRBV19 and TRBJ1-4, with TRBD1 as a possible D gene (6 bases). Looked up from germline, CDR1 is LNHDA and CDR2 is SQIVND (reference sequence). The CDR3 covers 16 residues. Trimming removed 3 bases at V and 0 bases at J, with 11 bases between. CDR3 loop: CASSIGTTTTNEKLFF. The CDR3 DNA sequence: TGTGCCAGTAGTATTGGGACAACCACAACTAATGAAAAACTGTTTTTT.

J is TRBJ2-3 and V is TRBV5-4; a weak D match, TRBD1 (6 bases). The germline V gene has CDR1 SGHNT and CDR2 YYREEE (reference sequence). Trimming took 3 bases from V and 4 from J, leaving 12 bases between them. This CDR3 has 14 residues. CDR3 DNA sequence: TGTGCCAGCAGCTACGACAGGATCCCAGATACGCAGTATTTT. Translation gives CASSYDRIPDTQYF.

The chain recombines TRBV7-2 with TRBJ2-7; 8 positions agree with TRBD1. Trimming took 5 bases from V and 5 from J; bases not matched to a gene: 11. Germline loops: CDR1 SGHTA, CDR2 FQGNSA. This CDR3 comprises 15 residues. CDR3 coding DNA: TGTGCCAGCAGCCCCAGGGGGCGCGCTAGCGACGAGCAGTACTTC. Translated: CASSPRGRASDEQYF.

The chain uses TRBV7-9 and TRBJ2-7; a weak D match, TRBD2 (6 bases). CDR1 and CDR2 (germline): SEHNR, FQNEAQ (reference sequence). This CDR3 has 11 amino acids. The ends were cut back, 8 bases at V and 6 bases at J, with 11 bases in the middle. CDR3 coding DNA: TGTGCCAGCGGCAGGGAGGTCGAGCAGTACTTC. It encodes CASGREVEQYF.

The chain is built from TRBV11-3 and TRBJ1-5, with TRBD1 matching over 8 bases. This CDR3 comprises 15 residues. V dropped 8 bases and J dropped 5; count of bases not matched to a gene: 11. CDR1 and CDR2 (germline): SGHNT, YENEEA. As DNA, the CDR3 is TGTGCCAGCTTACATCCACAGGGGGTGTATCAGCCCCAGCATTTT. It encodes CASLHPQGVYQPQHF.

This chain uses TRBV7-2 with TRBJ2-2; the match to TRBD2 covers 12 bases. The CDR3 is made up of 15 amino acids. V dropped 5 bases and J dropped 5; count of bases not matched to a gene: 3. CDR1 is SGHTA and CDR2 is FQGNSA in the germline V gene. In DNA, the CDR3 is TGTGCCAGCAGCCGGACTAGCGGGACTACCGGGGAGCTGTTTTTT. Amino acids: CASSRTSGTTGELFF.

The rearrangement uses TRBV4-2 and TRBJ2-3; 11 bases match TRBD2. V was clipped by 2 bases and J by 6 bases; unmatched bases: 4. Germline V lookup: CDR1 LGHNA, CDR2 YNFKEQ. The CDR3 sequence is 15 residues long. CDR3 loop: CASSQTSGSLDTQYF. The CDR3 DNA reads TGTGCCAGCAGCCAAACTAGCGGGAGTCTTGATACGCAGTATTTT.

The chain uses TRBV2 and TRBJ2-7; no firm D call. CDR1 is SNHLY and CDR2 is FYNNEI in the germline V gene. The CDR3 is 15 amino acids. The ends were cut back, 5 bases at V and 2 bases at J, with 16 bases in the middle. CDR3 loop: CASSRRPLGTYEQYF. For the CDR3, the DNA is TGTGCCAGCAGTCGAAGACCCCTGGGGACCTACGAGCAGTACTTC.

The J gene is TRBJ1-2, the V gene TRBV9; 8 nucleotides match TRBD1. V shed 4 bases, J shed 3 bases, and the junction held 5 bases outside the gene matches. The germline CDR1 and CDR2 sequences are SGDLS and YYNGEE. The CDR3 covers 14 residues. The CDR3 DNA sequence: TGTGCCAGCAGCACAGGACAGGGACACTATGGCTACACCTTC. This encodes CASSTGQGHYGYTF.

Here the CDR3 reads CASSLFPLAGVEQFF. In nucleotides, the CDR3 is TGTGCCAGCAGCTTGTTTCCCCTAGCGGGAGTTGAGCAGTTCTTC. The rearrangement links TRBV11-2 to TRBJ2-1, with 10 bases matching TRBD2. Per germline, CDR1 SGHAT and CDR2 FQNNGV. The CDR3 contains 15 residues. The V gene end was trimmed by 3 bases and the J gene end by 9 bases; junction bases not matched to a gene: 8.

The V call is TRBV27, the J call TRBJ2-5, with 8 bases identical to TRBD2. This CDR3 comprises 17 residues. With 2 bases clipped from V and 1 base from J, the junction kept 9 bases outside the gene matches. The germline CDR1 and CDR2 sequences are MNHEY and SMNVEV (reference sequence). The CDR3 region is CASSLLYPRGGQETQYF. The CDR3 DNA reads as TGTGCCAGCAGTTTACTCTACCCTCGGGGGGGCCAAGAGACCCAGTACTTC.

The CDR3 here is CASSLGDRDEQFF. In nucleotides, the CDR3 is TGTGCCAGCAGCTTGGGAGATCGGGATGAGCAGTTCTTC. V usage is TRBV5-4 and J usage is TRBJ2-1; no clear D. Germline assignment: CDR1 SGHNT and CDR2 YYREEE (reference sequence). This CDR3 is 13 amino acids long. The V end lost 0 bases, the J end lost 8 bases, and 9 bases lay between the germline ends.

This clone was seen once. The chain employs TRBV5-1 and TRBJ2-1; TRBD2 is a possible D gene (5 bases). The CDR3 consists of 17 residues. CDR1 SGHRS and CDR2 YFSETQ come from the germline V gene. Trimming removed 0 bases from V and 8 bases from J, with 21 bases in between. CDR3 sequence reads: CASSLGFGVGPGDEQFF. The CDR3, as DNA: TGCGCCAGCAGCTTGGGGTTCGGGGTAGGGCCTGGGGATGAGCAGTTCTTC.

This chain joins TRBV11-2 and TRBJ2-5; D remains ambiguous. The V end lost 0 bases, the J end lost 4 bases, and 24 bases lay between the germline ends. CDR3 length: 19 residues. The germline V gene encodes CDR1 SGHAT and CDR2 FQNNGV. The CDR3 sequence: CASSLEMRLAYFQRETQYF. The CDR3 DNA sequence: TGTGCCAGCAGCTTAGAAATGCGACTCGCCTACTTTCAACGAGAGACCCAGTACTTC. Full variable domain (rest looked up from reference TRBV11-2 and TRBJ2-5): EAGVAQSPRYKIIEKRQSVAFWCNPISGHATLYWYQQILGQGPKLLIQFQNNGVVDDSQLPKDRFSAERLKGVDSTLKIQPAKLEDSAVYLCASSLEMRLAYFQRETQYFGPGTRLLVL.

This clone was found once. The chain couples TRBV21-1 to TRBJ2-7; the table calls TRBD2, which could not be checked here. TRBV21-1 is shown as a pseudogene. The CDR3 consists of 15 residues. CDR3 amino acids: CASSKGPSGGYEQYF. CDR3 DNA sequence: TGTGCCAGCAGCAAAGGGCCTAGCGGGGGGTACGAGCAGTACTTC.